Reported below is one T cell receptor beta chain. Its antigen is currently unknown. The germline CDR1 and CDR2 sequences are DFQATT and SNEGSKA (reference sequence). V was cut by 5 bases and J by 5 bases, with 16 bases left in between. CDR3 size: 13 residues. This entry belongs to a study of CD8 T cells in ankylosing spondylitis. Whole-study findings and limits: Reactive arthritis synovial fluid and blood were previously reported to contain some motif variants. Seemingly distinctive of ankylosing spondylitis blood was a TCR beta motif formed by eight highly homologous variants. A CD8+ phenotype characterized the disease-linked clones, which were relatively rare in peripheral blood.

Quantitative 5'-RACE with molecular barcodes generated TCR beta libraries. TCRdb itself ran the 5' RACE reads through MiXCR, one entry per CDR3 protein. The table shows 650,000 to 800,000 distinct CDR3 sequences, with under 20% occurring only once. The sequenced sample was blood, either unsorted or a sorted T cell fraction (not recorded which). V usage is TRBV20-1 and J usage is TRBJ2-7, with no clear D. This TCR came from a male donor with ankylosing spondylitis. CDR3 nucleotides: TGCAGTGCTCCCAGACCGAGCCTAAACGAGCAGTACTTC. Translated, it gives CSAPRPSLNEQYF.